Sequencing of this T cell receptor beta chain was carried out in a study of monozygotic twins with inflammatory bowel disease. Points from the study as a whole: Support for a single strong signal or clonotype associated with IBD was absent. Repertoire similarity did not differ between concordant and discordant twins, perhaps due to limited power.

In preparing each TCR library, 3,500 to 4,500 ng of total RNA was used. A 6-nucleotide sample barcode was carried by the UMIs, which template switching added. TCRdb reprocessed the 5' RACE reads and keeps a single row for each CDR3 protein, giving no DNA. The sample includes some 300,000 distinct CDR3 sequences. The CDR3 covers 15 residues. Per germline, CDR1 MDHEN and CDR2 SYDVKM. Note on this clonotype: As yet, its antigen is unknown.

This clonotype was sampled from a human donor with ulcerative colitis or Crohn's disease, or a healthy co-twin of an affected twin (not recorded which). The chain joins TRBV28 to TRBJ1-2; TCRdb's assignment of TRBD1 cannot be checked, as there is no DNA. Sequenced input: blood. CDR3 amino acids: CASSPPVFEGGGYTF.